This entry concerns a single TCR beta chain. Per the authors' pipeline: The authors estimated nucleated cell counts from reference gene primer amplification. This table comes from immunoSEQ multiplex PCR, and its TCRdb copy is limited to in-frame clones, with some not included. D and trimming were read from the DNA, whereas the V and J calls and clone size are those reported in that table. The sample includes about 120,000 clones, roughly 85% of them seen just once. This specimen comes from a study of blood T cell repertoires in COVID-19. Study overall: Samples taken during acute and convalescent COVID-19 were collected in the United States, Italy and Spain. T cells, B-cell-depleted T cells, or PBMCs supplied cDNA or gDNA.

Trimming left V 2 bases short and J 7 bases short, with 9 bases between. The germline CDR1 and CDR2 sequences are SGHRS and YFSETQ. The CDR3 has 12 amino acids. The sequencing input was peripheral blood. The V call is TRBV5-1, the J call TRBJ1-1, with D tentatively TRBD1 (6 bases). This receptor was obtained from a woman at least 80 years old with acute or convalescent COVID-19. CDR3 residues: CASSFQGREAFF. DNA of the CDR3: TGCGCCAGCAGCTTTCAGGGGCGTGAAGCTTTCTTT.